Listed below are T cell receptor beta chains from one sample, sequenced in a study of T cells in Graves' hyperthyroidism and ophthalmopathy. MiXCR, run by TCRdb on the multiplex PCR reads, gives a single entry per CDR3 protein. The data hold over 650,000 distinct CDR3 sequences, with roughly 17% observed a single time. Material for sequencing was blood. The receptors originated from a young man with Graves' hyperthyroidism. Each CDR3 is given with its conserved first and last residue.

TRBJ1-2,TRBV28,CASRTTGGYGYTF
TRBJ1-5,TRBV12-3/TRBV12-4,CASSLRVRPQHF
TRBJ2-7,TRBV4-2,CASSQELAGNYEQYF
TRBJ2-1,TRBV19,CASSPIWAGGPNEQFF
TRBJ2-3,TRBV7-9,CASSYPWSTDTQYF
TRBJ2-7,TRBV30,CAWRGRGQQEQYF
TRBJ2-4,TRBV11-2,CASSSNIAKNIQYF
TRBJ2-7,TRBV29-1,CSVPHGRYEQYF
TRBJ1-4,TRBV20-1,CSARPTNEKLFF
TRBJ2-7,TRBV28,CASSFQRGFGDEQYF
TRBJ2-5,TRBV11-3,CASGRQAQKTQYF
TRBJ2-2,TRBV7-2,CASSRPTGSTGELFF
TRBJ2-5,TRBV11-3,CASSSAYGTTGTQYF
TRBJ1-5,TRBV4-1,CASSQTRTGTEQPQHF
TRBJ2-2,TRBV2,CASSSRTKTGELFF
TRBJ1-2,TRBV20-1,CSAWPRQGATLYGYTF
TRBJ1-5,TRBV12-5,CASGPHDQGVYSNQPQHF
TRBJ2-4,TRBV18,CASSPQGAAKNIQYF
TRBJ2-3,TRBV6-1,CASSEAAHRASTDTQYF
TRBJ2-2,TRBV19,CASRGTSGSKANTGELFF
TRBJ2-1,TRBV7-2,CASKTSGSSYNEQFF
TRBJ2-1,TRBV5-5,CASSLEGQRSSYNEQFF
TRBJ2-6,TRBV27,CASSVYYSGANVLTF
TRBJ1-5,TRBV30,CAWNTGTNQPQHF
TRBJ2-2,TRBV20-1,CSARGSLNTGELFF
TRBJ1-3,TRBV28,CASSLGGQEGIDTIYF
TRBJ1-2,TRBV5-1,CASSLNDGGGYTF
TRBJ2-7,TRBV7-9,CASSFNRDSSYEQYF
TRBJ2-3,TRBV20-1,CSAAPGQTDTQYF
TRBJ2-7,TRBV28,CASSYPGQGDHEQYF
TRBJ1-1,TRBV25-1,CASSFRGASTEAFF
TRBJ2-7,TRBV7-3,CASSFSGLGEQYF
TRBJ1-3,TRBV5-1,CASSTGTGGNTIYF
TRBJ2-5,TRBV30,CALMKETQYF
TRBJ2-5,TRBV4-1,CASRDSGREKTQYF
TRBJ2-7,TRBV20-1,CSAREGLAGDEQYF
TRBJ1-6,TRBV2,CASNDRDNSPLHF
TRBJ1-5,TRBV6-2/TRBV6-3,CASRRTGSEGQPQHF
TRBJ2-7,TRBV4-1,CASSQAQVAYEQYF
TRBJ1-4,TRBV15,CATSRWGSGTDEKLFF
TRBJ2-5,TRBV12-3/TRBV12-4,CASSLALAEDGETQYF
TRBJ2-7,TRBV11-2,CASSPVTGLPTGYEQYF
TRBJ1-2,TRBV6-5,CASSYSGGYGYTF
TRBJ2-3,TRBV12-3/TRBV12-4,CASNTDTQYF
TRBJ1-2,TRBV30,CAWSGGAYGYTF
TRBJ1-5,TRBV20-1,CSARGQANQPQHF
TRBJ2-7,TRBV4-2,CASSPAGGGRASYEQYF
TRBJ2-3,TRBV9,CASSADSLQSTGDTQYF
TRBJ1-2,TRBV27,CASSFVGRGGYTF